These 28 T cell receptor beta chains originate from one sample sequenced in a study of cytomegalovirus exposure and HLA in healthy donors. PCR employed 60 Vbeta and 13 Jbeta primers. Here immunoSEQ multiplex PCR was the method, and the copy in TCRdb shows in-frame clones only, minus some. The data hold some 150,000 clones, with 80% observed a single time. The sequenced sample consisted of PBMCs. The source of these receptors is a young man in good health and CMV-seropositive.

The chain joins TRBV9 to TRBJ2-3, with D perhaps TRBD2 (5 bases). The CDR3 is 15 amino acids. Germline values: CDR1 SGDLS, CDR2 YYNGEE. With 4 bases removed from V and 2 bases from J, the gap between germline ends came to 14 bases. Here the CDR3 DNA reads TGTGCCAGCAGCATGGACTTATCTGACACAGATACGCAGTATTTT. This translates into CASSMDLSDTDTQYF.

The CDR3 sequence: CASSRETNEKLFF. The DNA for the CDR3 is TGCGCCAGCAGCAGAGAAACTAATGAAAAACTGTTTTTT. The J gene is TRBJ1-4, the V gene TRBV5-1; no definite D call. CDR1 and CDR2 from the germline V gene are SGHRS and YFSETQ. The CDR3 extends over 13 amino acids. Trimming removed 4 bases from V and 1 base from J, with 5 bases in between. The variable domain in full, completed from reference TRBV5-1 and TRBJ1-4, reads KAGVTQTPRYLIKTRGQQVTLSCSPISGHRSVSWYQQTPGQGLQFLFEYFSETQRNKGNFPGRFSGRQFSNSRSEMNVSTLELGDSALYLCASSRETNEKLFFGSGTQLSVL.

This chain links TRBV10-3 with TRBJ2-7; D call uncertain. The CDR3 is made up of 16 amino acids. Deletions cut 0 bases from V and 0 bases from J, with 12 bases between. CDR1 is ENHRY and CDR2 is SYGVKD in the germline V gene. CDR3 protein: CAISESSNSNSYEQYF. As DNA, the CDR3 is TGTGCCATCAGTGAGTCGAGTAACAGCAACTCCTACGAGCAGTACTTC.

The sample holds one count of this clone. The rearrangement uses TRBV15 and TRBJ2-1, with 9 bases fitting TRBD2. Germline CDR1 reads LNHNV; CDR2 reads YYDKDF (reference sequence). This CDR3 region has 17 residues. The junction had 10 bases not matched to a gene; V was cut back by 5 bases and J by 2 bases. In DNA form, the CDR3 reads TGTGCCACCAGCGGCCACGGGCTAGCGGGGCCCTACAATGAGCAGTTCTTC. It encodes CATSGHGLAGPYNEQFF. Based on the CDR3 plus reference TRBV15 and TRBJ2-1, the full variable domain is DAMVIQNPRYQVTQFGKPVTLSCSQTLNHNVMYWYQQKSSQAPKLLFHYYDKDFNNEADTPDNFQSRRPNTSFCFLDIRSPGLGDTAMYLCATSGHGLAGPYNEQFFGPGTRLTVL.

This chain's CDR3 is CASSQDLLREQYF. The CDR3 nucleotides read TGCGCCAGCAGCCAAGATCTCCTACGGGAGCAGTACTTC. The V call is TRBV4-1, the J call TRBJ2-7; D gene uncertain. V gave up 0 bases and J gave up 7 bases, with 10 bases separating them. The CDR3 length is 13 residues. The germline V gene has CDR1 MGHRA and CDR2 YSYEKL.

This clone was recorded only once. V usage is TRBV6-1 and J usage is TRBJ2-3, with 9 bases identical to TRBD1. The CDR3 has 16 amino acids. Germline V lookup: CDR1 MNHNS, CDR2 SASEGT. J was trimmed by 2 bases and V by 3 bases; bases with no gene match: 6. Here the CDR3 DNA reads TGTGCCAGCAGTGACAACAGGGGGCCCCCCACAGATACGCAGTATTTT. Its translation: CASSDNRGPPTDTQYF.

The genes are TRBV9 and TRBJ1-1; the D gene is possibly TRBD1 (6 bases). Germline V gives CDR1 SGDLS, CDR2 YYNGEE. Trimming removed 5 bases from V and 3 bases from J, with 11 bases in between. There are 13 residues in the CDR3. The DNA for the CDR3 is TGTGCCAGCAGGGGGGCAGCTGACACTGAAGCTTTCTTT. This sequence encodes CASRGAADTEAFF. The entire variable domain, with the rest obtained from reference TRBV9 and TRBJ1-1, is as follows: DSGVTQTPKHLITATGQRVTLRCSPRSGDLSVYWYQQSLDQGLQFLIQYYNGEERAKGNILERFSAQQFPDLHSELNLSSLELGDSALYFCASRGAADTEAFFGQGTRLTVV.

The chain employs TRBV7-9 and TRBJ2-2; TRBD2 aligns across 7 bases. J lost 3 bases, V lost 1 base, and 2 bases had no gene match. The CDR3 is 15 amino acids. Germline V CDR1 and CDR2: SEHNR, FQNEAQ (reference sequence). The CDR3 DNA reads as TGTGCCAGCAGCTTAGGACGGGGGGACACCGGGGAGCTGTTTTTT. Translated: CASSLGRGDTGELFF.

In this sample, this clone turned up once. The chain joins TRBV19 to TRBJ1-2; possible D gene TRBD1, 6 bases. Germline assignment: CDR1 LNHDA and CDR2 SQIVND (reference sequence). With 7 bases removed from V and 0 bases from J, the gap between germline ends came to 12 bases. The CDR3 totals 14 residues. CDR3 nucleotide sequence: TGTGCCAGTAAAGCGGGGGCAGCTAACTATGGCTACACCTTC. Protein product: CASKAGAANYGYTF.

DNA of the CDR3: TGTGCCAGTAGCCGTGGCGGGCACACTGAAGCTTTCTTT. The encoded protein is CASSRGGHTEAFF. The gene calls are TRBV19 and TRBJ1-1; D is uncertain. Trimming removed 6 bases at V and 3 bases at J, with 11 bases between. The CDR3 consists of 13 residues. The germline gives CDR1 LNHDA, CDR2 SQIVND (reference sequence).

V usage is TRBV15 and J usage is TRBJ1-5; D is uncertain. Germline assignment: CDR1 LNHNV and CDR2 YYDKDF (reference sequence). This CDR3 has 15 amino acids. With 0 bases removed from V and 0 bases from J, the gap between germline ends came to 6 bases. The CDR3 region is CATSRDVGSNQPQHF. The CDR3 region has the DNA TGTGCCACCAGCAGAGATGTCGGTAGCAATCAGCCCCAGCATTTT.

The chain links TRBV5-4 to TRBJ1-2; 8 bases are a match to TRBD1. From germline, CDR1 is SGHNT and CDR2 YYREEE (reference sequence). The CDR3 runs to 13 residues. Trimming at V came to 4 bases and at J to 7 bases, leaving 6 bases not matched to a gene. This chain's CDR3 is CASSLGQGGGYTF. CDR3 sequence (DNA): TGTGCCAGCAGCCTAGGACAGGGAGGTGGCTACACCTTC.

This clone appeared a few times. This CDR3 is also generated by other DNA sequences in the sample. The CDR3 region has the DNA TGTGCCAACAGGAACGCGGCATACGAGCAGTACTTC. Translation: CANRNAAYEQYF. The V call is TRBV28, the J call TRBJ2-7, with a weak D call TRBD1 (5 bases). The V gene lost 10 bases and the J gene lost 4 bases, with 14 bases spanning the gap. Germline CDR1 MDHEN, CDR2 SYDVKM. This CDR3 comprises 12 residues.

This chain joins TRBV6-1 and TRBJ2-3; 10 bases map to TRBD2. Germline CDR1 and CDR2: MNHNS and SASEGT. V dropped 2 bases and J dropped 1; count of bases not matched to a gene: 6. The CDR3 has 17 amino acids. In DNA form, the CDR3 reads TGTGCCAGCAGTGAAAGCGGGAGGGCCCTCGGCACAGATACGCAGTATTTT. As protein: CASSESGRALGTDTQYF.

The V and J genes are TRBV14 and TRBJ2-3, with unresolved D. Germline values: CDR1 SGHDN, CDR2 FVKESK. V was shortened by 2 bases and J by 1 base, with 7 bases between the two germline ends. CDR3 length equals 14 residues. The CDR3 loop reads CASSQQERTDTQYF. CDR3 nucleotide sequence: TGTGCCAGCAGCCAACAAGAGCGCACAGATACGCAGTATTTT.

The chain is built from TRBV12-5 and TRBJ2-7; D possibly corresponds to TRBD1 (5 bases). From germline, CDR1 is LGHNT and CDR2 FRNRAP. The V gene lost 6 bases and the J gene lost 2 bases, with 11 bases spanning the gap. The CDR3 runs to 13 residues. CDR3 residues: CASGVPGTYEQYF. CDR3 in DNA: TGTGCTAGTGGGGTTCCAGGGACCTACGAGCAGTACTTC.

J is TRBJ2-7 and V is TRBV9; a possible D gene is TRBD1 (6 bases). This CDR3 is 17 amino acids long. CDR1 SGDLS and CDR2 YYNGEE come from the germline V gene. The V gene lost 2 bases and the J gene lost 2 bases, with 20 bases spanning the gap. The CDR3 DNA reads TGTGCCAGCAGCGTTCTGCCGGGACACGGGAAGACCTACGAGCAGTACTTC. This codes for CASSVLPGHGKTYEQYF.

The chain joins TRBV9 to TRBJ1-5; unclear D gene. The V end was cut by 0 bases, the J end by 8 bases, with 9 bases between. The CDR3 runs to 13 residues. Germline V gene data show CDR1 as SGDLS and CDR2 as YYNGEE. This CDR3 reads CASSVGPEEPQHF. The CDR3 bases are TGTGCCAGCAGCGTAGGACCAGAGGAGCCCCAGCATTTT.

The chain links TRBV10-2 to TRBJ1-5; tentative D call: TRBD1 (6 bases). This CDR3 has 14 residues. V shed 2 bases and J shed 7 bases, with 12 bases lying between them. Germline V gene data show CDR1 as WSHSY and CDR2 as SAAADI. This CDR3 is CASSEGGAGQPQHF. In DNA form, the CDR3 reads TGCGCCAGCAGTGAGGGGGGGGCTGGGCAGCCCCAGCATTTT.

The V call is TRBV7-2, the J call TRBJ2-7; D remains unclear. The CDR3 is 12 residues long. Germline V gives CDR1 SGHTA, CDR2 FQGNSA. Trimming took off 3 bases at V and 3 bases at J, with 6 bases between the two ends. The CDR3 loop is CASSFSGYEQYF. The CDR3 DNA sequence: TGTGCCAGCAGCTTCTCGGGCTACGAGCAGTACTTC. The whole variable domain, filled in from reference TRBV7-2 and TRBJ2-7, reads GAGVSQSPSNKVTEKGKDVELRCDPISGHTALYWYRQSLGQGLEFLIYFQGNSAPDKSGLPSDRFSAERTGGSVSTLTIQRTQQEDSAVYLCASSFSGYEQYFGPGTRLTVT.

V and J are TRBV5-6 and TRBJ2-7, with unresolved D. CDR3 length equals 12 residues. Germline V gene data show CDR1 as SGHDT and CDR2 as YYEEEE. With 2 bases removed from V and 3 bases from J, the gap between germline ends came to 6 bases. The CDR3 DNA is TGTGCCAGCAGCTTAGTCGGCTACGAGCAGTACTTC. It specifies CASSLVGYEQYF. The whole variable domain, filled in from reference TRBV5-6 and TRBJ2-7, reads DAGVTQSPTHLIKTRGQQVTLRCSPKSGHDTVSWYQQALGQGPQFIFQYYEEEERQRGNFPDRFSGHQFPNYSSELNVNALLLGDSALYLCASSLVGYEQYFGPGTRLTVT.

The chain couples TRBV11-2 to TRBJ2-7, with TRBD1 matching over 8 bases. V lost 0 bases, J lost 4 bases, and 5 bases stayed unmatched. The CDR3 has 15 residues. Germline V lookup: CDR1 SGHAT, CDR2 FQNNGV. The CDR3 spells CASSLELDRVYEQYF. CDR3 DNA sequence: TGTGCCAGCAGCTTAGAGTTGGACAGGGTGTACGAGCAGTACTTC.

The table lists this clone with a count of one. Here the CDR3 reads CASRAVYEQYF. The CDR3 DNA sequence: TGTGCCAGCAGGGCGGTCTACGAGCAGTACTTC. The rearrangement links TRBV2 to TRBJ2-5; no reliable D call. The J call may be mistaken, given a closer DNA end match to TRBJ2-7. Germline V gene lookup returns CDR1 SNHLY and CDR2 FYNNEI. The CDR3 spans 11 residues.

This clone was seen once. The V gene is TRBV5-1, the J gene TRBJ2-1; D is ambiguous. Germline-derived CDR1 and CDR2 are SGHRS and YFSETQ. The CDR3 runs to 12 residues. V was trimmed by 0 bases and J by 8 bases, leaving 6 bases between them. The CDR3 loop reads CASSLATDEQFF. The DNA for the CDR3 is TGCGCCAGCAGCTTGGCGACTGATGAGCAGTTCTTC.

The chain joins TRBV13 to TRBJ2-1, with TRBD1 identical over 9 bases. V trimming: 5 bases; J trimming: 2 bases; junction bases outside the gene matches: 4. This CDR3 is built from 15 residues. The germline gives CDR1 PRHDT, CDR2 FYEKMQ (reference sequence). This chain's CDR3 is CASSEGQGTYNEQFF. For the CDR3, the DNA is TGTGCCAGCAGCGAGGGACAGGGAACCTACAATGAGCAGTTCTTC.

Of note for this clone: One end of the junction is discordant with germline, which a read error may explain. CDR3 bases: TGCAGCGTAGAAGTAGATGCAACTAATGAAAAACTGTTTTTT. Translating it yields CSVEVDATNEKLFF. The rearrangement joins TRBV29-1 to TRBJ1-4; D not resolved. Germline lookup yields CDR1 SQVTM and CDR2 ANQGSEA. CDR3 size: 14 residues.

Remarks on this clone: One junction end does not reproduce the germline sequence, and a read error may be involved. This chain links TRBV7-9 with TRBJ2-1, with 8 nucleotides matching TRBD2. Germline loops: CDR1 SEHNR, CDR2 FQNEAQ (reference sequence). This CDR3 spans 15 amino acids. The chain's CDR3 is CSSSLGSGAYNEQFF. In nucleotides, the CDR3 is TGTTCCAGCAGCTTAGGTAGCGGGGCCTACAATGAGCAGTTCTTC.

CDR3 DNA: TGTGCCAGCAGTGGTCCCGGTAATTCACCCCTCCACTTT. Amino acids: CASSGPGNSPLHF. This chain uses TRBV2 with TRBJ1-6; D gene unclear. The V and J ends lost 4 bases and 6 bases respectively, with 7 bases between them. CDR1 and CDR2 (germline): SNHLY, FYNNEI. The CDR3 is made up of 13 amino acids.